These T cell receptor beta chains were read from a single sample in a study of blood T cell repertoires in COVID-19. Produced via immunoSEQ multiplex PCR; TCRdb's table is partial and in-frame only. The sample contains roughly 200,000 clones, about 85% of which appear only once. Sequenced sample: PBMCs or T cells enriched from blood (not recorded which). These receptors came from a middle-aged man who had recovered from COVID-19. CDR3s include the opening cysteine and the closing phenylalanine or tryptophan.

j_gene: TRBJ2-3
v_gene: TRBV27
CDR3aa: CASSPTGTSDTQYF

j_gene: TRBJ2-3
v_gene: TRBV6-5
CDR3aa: CASSSGLATTDTQYF

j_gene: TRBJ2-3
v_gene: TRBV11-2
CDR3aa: CASSAAQGAGDTQYF

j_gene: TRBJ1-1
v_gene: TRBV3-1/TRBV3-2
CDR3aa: CASSQAGGAYEAFF

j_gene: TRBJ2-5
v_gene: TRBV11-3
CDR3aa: CASSPDRGQETQYF

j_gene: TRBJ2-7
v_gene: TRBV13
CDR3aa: CASSSVADGRDEQYF

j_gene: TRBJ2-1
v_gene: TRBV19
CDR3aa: CASRFSGSQDEQFF

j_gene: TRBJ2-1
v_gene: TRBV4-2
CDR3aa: CASSHVGTSGANNEQFF

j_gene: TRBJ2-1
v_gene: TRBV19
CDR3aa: CASRTQRNEQFF

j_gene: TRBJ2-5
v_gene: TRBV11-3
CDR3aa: CASSPRTSGIQETQYF

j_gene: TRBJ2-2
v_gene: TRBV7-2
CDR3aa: CASSLSGSTAGELFF

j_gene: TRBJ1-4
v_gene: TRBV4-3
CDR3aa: CASSQGQATTNEKLFF

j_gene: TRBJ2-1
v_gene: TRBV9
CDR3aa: CASSVGRQGAYNEQFF

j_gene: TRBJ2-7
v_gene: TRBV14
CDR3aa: CASSQNLDRNYEQYF

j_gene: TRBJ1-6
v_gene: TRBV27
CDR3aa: CASSAIGVAYNSPLHF

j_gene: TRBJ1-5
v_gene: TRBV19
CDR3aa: CASQGKDYQPQHF

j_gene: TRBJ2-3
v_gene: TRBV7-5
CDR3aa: CARSLVERRGRTNSTDTQYF

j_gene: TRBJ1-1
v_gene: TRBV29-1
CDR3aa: CSARQGTNTEAFF

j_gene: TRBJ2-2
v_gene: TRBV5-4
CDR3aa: CASSLTGNTGELFF

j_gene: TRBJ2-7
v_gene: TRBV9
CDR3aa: CASSPQGQGEQYF

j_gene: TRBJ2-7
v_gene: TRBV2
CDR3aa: CASRRGLAGDEQYF

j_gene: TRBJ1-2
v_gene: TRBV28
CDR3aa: CASSYQGAPYGYTF

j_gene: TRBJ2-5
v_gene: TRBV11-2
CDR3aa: CASSLAGAIQETQYF

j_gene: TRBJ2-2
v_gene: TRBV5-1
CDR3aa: CASSLSGGLPMDSVGGELFF